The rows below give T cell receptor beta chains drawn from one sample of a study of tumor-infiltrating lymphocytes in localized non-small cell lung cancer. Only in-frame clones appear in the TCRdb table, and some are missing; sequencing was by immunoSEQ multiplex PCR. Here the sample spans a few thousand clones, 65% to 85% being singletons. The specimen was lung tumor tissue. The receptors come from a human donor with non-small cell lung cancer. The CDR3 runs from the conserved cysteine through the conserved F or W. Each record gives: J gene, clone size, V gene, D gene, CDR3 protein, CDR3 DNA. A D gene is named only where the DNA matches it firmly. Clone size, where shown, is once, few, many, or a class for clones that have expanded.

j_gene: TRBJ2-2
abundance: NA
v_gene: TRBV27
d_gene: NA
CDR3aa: CASSLSLASSVIQGELFF
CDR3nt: TGTGCCAGCAGTTTATCACTTGCTTCCTCTGTGATACAGGGGGAGCTGTTTTTT

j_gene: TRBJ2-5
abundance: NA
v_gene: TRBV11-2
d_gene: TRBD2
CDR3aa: CASSFFGLAGGQETQYF
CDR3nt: TGTGCCAGCAGCTTTTTTGGACTAGCGGGGGGCCAAGAGACCCAGTACTTC

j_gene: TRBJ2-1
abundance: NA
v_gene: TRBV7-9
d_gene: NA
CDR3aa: CASTQWQGKNNEQFF
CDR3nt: TGTGCCAGCACTCAATGGCAGGGTAAAAACAATGAGCAGTTCTTC

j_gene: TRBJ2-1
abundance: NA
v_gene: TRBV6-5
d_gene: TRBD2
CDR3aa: CASSRGDNEQFF
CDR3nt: TGTGCCAGCAGTCGGGGGGACAATGAGCAGTTCTTC

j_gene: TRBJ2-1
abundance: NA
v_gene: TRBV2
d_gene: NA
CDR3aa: CASSGKDYPAYNEQFF
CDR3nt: TGTGCCAGCAGTGGAAAGGACTATCCCGCCTACAATGAGCAGTTCTTC

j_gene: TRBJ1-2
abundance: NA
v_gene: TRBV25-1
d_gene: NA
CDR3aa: CASSEHGTNYGYTF
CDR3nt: TGTGCCAGCAGTGAACATGGTACTAACTATGGCTACACCTTC

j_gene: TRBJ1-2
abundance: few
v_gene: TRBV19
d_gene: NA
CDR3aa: CASSTQQVIYGYTF
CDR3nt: TGTGCCAGTAGTACCCAACAAGTCATCTATGGCTACACCTTC

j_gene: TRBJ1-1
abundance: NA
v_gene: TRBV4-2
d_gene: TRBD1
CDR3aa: CASGLPGQGVREAFF
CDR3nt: TGTGCCAGCGGACTTCCGGGACAGGGGGTTCGGGAAGCTTTCTTT

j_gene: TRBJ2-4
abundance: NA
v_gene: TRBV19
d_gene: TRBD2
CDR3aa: CASSPGGAKNIQYF
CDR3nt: TGTGCCAGTTCTCCCGGGGGGGCTAAAAACATTCAGTACTTC

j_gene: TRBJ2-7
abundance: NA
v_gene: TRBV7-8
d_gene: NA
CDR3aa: CASSLGVGRGSEQYF
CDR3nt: TGTGCCAGCAGCTTAGGTGTCGGGAGAGGTAGCGAGCAGTACTTC

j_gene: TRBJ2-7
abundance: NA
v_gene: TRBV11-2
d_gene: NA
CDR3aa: CASSQTGLGGEQYF
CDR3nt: TGTGCCAGCAGCCAGACAGGGCTCGGGGGAGAGCAGTACTTC

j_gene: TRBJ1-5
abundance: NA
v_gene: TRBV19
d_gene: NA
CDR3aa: CATRRAYSNQPQHF
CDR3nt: TGTGCCACCCGGCGAGCTTATAGCAATCAGCCCCAGCATTTT

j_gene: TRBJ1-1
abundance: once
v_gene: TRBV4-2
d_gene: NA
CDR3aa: CASSQPMLRVNTEAFF
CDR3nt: TGTGCCAGCAGCCAACCCATGCTGAGAGTGAACACTGAAGCTTTCTTT

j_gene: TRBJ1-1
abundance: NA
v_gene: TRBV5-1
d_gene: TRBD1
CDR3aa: CASSLDSTGGGGRTEAFF
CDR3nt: TGCGCCAGCAGCTTGGATAGCACAGGGGGCGGTGGACGAACTGAAGCTTTCTTT

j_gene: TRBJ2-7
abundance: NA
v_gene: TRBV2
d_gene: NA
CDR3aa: CASSDRESYEQYF
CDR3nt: TGTGCCAGCAGTGACAGGGAATCCTACGAGCAGTACTTC

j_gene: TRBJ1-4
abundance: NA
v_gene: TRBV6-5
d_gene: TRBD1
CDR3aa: CASSLTGGSEKLFF
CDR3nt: TGTGCCAGCAGCCTTACAGGGGGCTCTGAAAAACTGTTTTTT

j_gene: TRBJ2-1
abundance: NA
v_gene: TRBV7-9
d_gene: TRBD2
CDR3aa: CASSLGIAGGFYNEQFF
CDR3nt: TGTGCCAGCAGCTTAGGAATAGCGGGGGGATTCTACAATGAGCAGTTCTTC

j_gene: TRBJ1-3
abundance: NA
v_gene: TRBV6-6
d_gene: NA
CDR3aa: CASRPPLRSGNTIYF
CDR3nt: TGTGCCAGCAGACCGCCCCTTCGCTCTGGAAACACCATATATTTT

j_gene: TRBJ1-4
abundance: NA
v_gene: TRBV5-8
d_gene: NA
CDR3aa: CASSAEGGNEKLFF
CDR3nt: TGTGCCAGCAGCGCGGAGGGGGGGAATGAAAAACTGTTTTTT

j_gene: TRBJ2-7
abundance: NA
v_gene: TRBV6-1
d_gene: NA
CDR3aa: CASSEFSSSEQYF
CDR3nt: TGTGCCAGCAGTGAATTTTCCTCCTCCGAGCAGTACTTC

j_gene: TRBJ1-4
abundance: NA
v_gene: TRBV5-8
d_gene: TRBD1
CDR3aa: CASSRDRGNEKLFF
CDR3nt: TGTGCCAGCAGCCGGGACAGGGGGAATGAAAAACTGTTTTTT

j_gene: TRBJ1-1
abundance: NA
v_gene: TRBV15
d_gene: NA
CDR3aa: CATSRDRAGLAFF
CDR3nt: TGTGCCACCAGCAGAGATCGGGCGGGGTTGGCTTTCTTT

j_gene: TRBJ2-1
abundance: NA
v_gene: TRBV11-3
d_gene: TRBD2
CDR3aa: CASSLAGGYNEQFF
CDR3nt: TGTGCCAGCAGCTTGGCGGGAGGCTACAATGAGCAGTTCTTC

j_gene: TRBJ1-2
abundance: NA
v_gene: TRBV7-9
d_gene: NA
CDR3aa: CASSLGTADGYTF
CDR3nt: TGTGCCAGCAGCTTAGGCACGGCGGATGGCTACACCTTC

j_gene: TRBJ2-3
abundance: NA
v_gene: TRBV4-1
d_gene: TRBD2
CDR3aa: CASSKLQTGGDTQYF
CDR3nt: TGCGCCAGCAGCAAATTGCAGACGGGAGGAGATACGCAGTATTTT

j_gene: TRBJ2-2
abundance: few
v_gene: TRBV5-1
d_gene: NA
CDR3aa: CASSLLGANTGELFF
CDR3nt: TGCGCCAGCAGCTTGTTAGGGGCGAACACCGGGGAGCTGTTTTTT

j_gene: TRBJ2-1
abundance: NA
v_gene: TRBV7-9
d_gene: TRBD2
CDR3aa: CASNRLAAYNEQFF
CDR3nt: TGTGCCAGCAACCGACTAGCGGCCTACAATGAGCAGTTCTTC

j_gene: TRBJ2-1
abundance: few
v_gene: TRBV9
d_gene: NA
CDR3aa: CASSVGRTPSYNEQFF
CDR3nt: TGTGCCAGCAGCGTCGGACGGACACCCTCCTACAATGAGCAGTTCTTC

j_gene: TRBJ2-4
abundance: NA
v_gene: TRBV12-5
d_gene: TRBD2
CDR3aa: CASGSSLAGGPVAKNIQYF
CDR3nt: TGTGCTAGTGGTTCTTCACTAGCGGGGGGGCCAGTGGCCAAAAACATTCAGTACTTC

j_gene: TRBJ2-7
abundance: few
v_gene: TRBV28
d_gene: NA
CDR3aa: CASSFYGQPGLKSYEQYF
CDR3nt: TGTGCCAGCAGTTTCTATGGACAACCGGGGTTAAAGTCCTACGAGCAGTACTTC

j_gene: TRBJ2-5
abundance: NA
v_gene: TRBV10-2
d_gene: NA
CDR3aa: CASSGLTGADQETQYF
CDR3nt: TGCGCCAGCAGTGGATTGACAGGAGCCGACCAAGAGACCCAGTACTTC

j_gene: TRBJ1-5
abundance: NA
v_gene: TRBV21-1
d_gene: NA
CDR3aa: CASSKGLQGGQPQHF
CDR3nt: TGTGCCAGCAGCAAAGGACTTCAGGGGGGTCAGCCCCAGCATTTT